Listed below are T cell receptor beta chains from one sample, sequenced in a study of regulatory T cells in long-lasting Graves disease. TCRdb recomputed calls from the multiplex PCR reads with MiXCR, one row per CDR3 protein. Counted here are approximately 400,000 distinct CDR3 sequences, approximately 15% occurring once; the ten biggest clones make up 7.8%. This sample was shared with a second study, whose subject was T cells in Graves' hyperthyroidism and ophthalmopathy.

The sample consisted of peripheral blood mononuclear cells (PBMCs), taken at new diagnosis, from a patient treated with antithyroid drugs. These receptors came from a woman in her thirties or forties with Graves disease. Both conserved end residues are trimmed from each CDR3.

CDR3 protein	V gene
ASISGAGSNQPQH	TRBV19
ASSLENRVAETQY	TRBV12-3/TRBV12-4
ASSLEAVST	TRBV5-6
ASQTVPNSPLH	TRBV12-3/TRBV12-4
ASTEGTAWGTQY	TRBV7-9
ASSIGTFYEQY	TRBV28
ASRRGQFYNEQF	TRBV5-5
SVGGLAGDEQY	TRBV29-1
SARATYRRYNEQF	TRBV20-1
ASSPGTSGSNEQY	TRBV9
ASSPSTGGPVQPQH	TRBV18
ATSGLPGHLLAGEDNEQF	TRBV24-1
ASSIGGSRMGDTQY	TRBV6-1
SASVGQGGYT	TRBV20-1
ASSQDLTTRGNTQY	TRBV3-1
ASSPSLGYIQGLIPLH	TRBV7-9
ASTSHTEAF	TRBV28
ASSPWGGRAAYTGELF	TRBV12-3/TRBV12-4
ASSGRDPPGEQF	TRBV2
ASSQEKGTTQETQY	TRBV4-3
ASSPLRTGGSYEQF	TRBV5-5
ASSTDRATEAF	TRBV27
AWSRGGLETQY	TRBV30
ASGIAGGPNEQF	TRBV7-9
ASSLEGGEGNVEQY	TRBV7-9
ATRLGTPYGYT	TRBV6-1
ASSPKGQVKGGNTEAF	TRBV12-3/TRBV12-4
ASSLTRREQF	TRBV28
ASSFEQSNQPQH	TRBV12-3/TRBV12-4
ASSPGTSYNEQF	TRBV11-1
ASSSGQANTEAF	TRBV7-6
ASSGGAGVSNEQF	TRBV2
SAGQQRNLGELF	TRBV20-1
ASSSGGTSETQY	TRBV13
ASSSGPSITSTDTQY	TRBV7-2
ASSLDKREDRGEEAF	TRBV11-3
ATSEPRTGDIYGYT	TRBV24-1
ASSYGQGAYNEQF	TRBV6-2/TRBV6-3
SASWGAGAETQY	TRBV20-1
ASSKSGYDTGELF	TRBV2
ASGGSTDNTGELF	TRBV27
ASSPGQSPEGEQY	TRBV28
ASSQEAGGFTGELF	TRBV4-3
ASSPAWERDWEQY	TRBV5-5
SVAGVEREFVHEQY	TRBV29-1
ASSPPRTATEAF	TRBV28
SASGRRTDTQY	TRBV20-1
ASSGTLSTEAF	TRBV25-1
ASSPQGQETQY	TRBV2